These 20 T cell receptor beta chains share one sample of origin, sequenced in a study of human T cells and chemical hapten exposure. TCRdb redid the calling of the RACE reads with MiXCR, one entry per CDR3 protein. The sample includes over 100,000 distinct CDR3 sequences, roughly 10% of them seen just once. Noted time point: patch test 3, about 24 weeks after DPC sensitization. Stated treatment: therapeutic diphenylcyclopropenone sensitization with weekly scalp DPC. The sample was whole blood, taken in connection with sensitization to the hapten diphenylcyclopropenone (DPC). Receptor source: a woman aged 45-59 years with alopecia areata. Some clones in this sample may be carry-over from other donors' samples.

The sample holds many counts of this clonotype. V is TRBV13 and J is TRBJ1-5; D uncertain. Germline V CDR1 and CDR2: PRHDT, FYEKMQ (reference sequence). The ends were cut back, 0 bases at V and 4 bases at J, with 10 bases in the middle. The CDR3 totals 15 residues. CDR3 DNA sequence: TGTGCCAGCAGCTTAGGGTCCGGGCCAAATCAGCCCCAGCATTTT. This translates into CASSLGSGPNQPQHF.

This clonotype was found many times. V usage is TRBV5-1 and J usage is TRBJ1-5, with D hard to call. The germline gives CDR1 SGHRS, CDR2 YFSETQ. Trimming took off 0 bases at V and 2 bases at J, with 6 bases between the two ends. There are 14 residues in the CDR3. The CDR3 here is CASSLDQGNQPQHF. CDR3 DNA sequence: TGCGCCAGCAGCTTGGACCAGGGCAATCAGCCCCAGCATTTT. The full variable domain, its missing parts supplied by reference TRBV5-1 and TRBJ1-5, is KAGVTQTPRYLIKTRGQQVTLSCSPISGHRSVSWYQQTPGQGLQFLFEYFSETQRNKGNFPGRFSGRQFSNSRSEMNVSTLELGDSALYLCASSLDQGNQPQHFGDGTRLSIL.

The sample holds one count of this clonotype. The chain is built from TRBV5-4 and TRBJ2-5; no clear D gene. The germline V gene has CDR1 SGHNT and CDR2 YYREEE (reference sequence). V gave up 5 bases and J gave up 6 bases, with 11 bases separating them. The CDR3 extends over 12 amino acids. The CDR3 coding sequence is TGTGCCAGCAGATTAGACGGACAGACCCAGTACTTC. This gives the protein CASRLDGQTQYF.

V gene TRBV12-3 or TRBV12-4 combines with J gene TRBJ1-5; D is uncertain. Trimming removed 1 base at V and 12 bases at J, with 13 bases between. This CDR3 is 13 amino acids long. In DNA form, the CDR3 reads TGTGCCAGCAGTTTAGACTTCCGAAAGCTCCAGCATTTT. Translated: CASSLDFRKLQHF.

Only a few counts were recorded for this clonotype. The chain's CDR3 is CSASKAGGTDTQYF. The CDR3 DNA reads TGCAGTGCTAGTAAGGCGGGGGGGACAGATACGCAGTATTTT. This chain links TRBV20-1 with TRBJ2-3; 9 nucleotides line up with TRBD2. CDR1 is DFQATT, CDR2 SNEGSKA, per germline (reference sequence). This CDR3 is built from 14 residues. V was clipped by 3 bases and J by 3 bases; unmatched bases: 4.

There are many counts of this clonotype. The rearrangement joins TRBV20-1 to TRBJ1-5; possible D gene TRBD1, 6 bases. This CDR3 region has 12 residues. Germline V gene sequence: CDR1 DFQATT, CDR2 SNEGSKA (reference sequence). V was pared by 4 bases and J by 5 bases, with 9 bases between. The CDR3 reads CSAKQGDQPQHF. The CDR3 DNA follows: TGCAGTGCTAAACAGGGAGATCAGCCCCAGCATTTT.

The chain joins TRBV15 to TRBJ2-7; possibly TRBD1 for D (6 bases). Trimming took off 6 bases at V and 1 base at J, with 10 bases between the two ends. Germline CDR1 is LNHNV and CDR2 is YYDKDF (reference sequence). This CDR3 comprises 13 residues. This CDR3 is CATREGVSYEQYF. The CDR3, as DNA: TGTGCCACCAGAGAGGGGGTATCCTACGAGCAGTACTTC.

This clonotype was recorded at least ten times. The V gene is TRBV20-1, the J gene TRBJ2-5; 13 bases are a match to TRBD2. The CDR3 covers 15 residues. Germline lookup yields CDR1 DFQATT and CDR2 SNEGSKA (reference sequence). V lost 4 bases to trimming and J lost 4 bases; unmatched junction nucleotides: 6. Here the CDR3 DNA reads TGCAGTGCTACGACTAGCGGGGGGTCGGTAGAGACCCAGTACTTC. Its translation is CSATTSGGSVETQYF.

The rearrangement links TRBV10-1 to TRBJ2-5, with D perhaps matching TRBD2 (5 bases). The ends were cut back, 8 bases at V and 5 bases at J, with 15 bases in the middle. This CDR3 region has 13 residues. Per the germline V gene, CDR1 is WNHNN and CDR2 is SYGVQD (reference sequence). CDR3 region: CASSRGLKETQYF. The CDR3 DNA sequence: TGCGCCAGCTCTAGAGGACTGAAGGAGACCCAGTACTTC.

The genes are TRBV4-3 and TRBJ1-3; D remains unclear. The ends were cut back, 2 bases at V and 4 bases at J, with 6 bases in the middle. CDR1 LGHNA and CDR2 YSLEER come from the germline V gene. The CDR3 consists of 13 residues. CDR3 in amino acids: CASSQWGGNTIYF. Written as DNA, the CDR3 is TGCGCCAGCAGCCAATGGGGAGGAAACACCATATATTTT.

This clonotype was seen at least ten times. The chain links TRBV20-1 to TRBJ2-7; TRBD1 matches 8 bases. The V gene end was trimmed by 3 bases and the J gene end by 6 bases; junction bases not matched to a gene: 10. CDR1 is DFQATT, CDR2 SNEGSKA, per germline (reference sequence). CDR3 length: 14 residues. The CDR3 region is CSASLQGGKVEQYF. Here the CDR3 DNA reads TGCAGTGCTAGTTTACAGGGGGGTAAAGTCGAGCAGTACTTC.

The chain is built from TRBV27 and TRBJ2-3; the D is unclear. Between the trimmed V and J ends, which lost 5 bases and 14 bases, there was a span of 17 bases. CDR1 is MNHEY and CDR2 is SMNVEV in the germline V gene (reference sequence). CDR3 length equals 12 residues. CDR3 nucleotide sequence: TGTGCCAGCAGTCGGACCTCCGCCCCTTCGTATTTT. Its protein is CASSRTSAPSYF.

V usage is TRBV9 and J usage is TRBJ2-5, with D unclear. V dropped 0 bases and J dropped 5 bases, with 11 bases sitting between them. Germline V CDR1 and CDR2: SGDLS, YYNGEE. The CDR3 is made up of 14 amino acids. CDR3 bases: TGTGCCAGCAGCGTAGAGGGAATTTGGGAGACCCAGTACTTC. It is translated as CASSVEGIWETQYF.

This clonotype was counted a few times. The chain employs TRBV28 and TRBJ1-2; 8 nucleotides align to TRBD1. Germline CDR1 is MDHEN and CDR2 is SYDVKM. The CDR3 contains 14 residues. V lost 6 bases and J lost 2; bases outside the gene matches: 5. The chain's CDR3 is CASRWGQANYGYTF. The CDR3 DNA is TGTGCCAGCAGATGGGGACAGGCCAACTATGGCTACACCTTC.

This clonotype was found a few times. The chain is built from TRBV20-1 and TRBJ1-3; D gene uncertain. V shed 1 base and J shed 0 bases, with 4 bases lying between them. This CDR3 is built from 13 residues. CDR1 is DFQATT and CDR2 is SNEGSKA in the germline V gene (reference sequence). The CDR3 bases are TGCAGTGCTAGAGTAGCCTCTGGAAACACCATATATTTT. It encodes CSARVASGNTIYF.

This clonotype was counted many times. The V gene is TRBV12-3 or TRBV12-4, the J gene TRBJ2-3; D uncertain. This CDR3 spans 14 amino acids. V gave up 2 bases and J gave up 2 bases, with 8 bases separating them. This CDR3 reads CASSLSQDTDTQYF. The CDR3 nucleotides read TGTGCCAGCAGTTTATCGCAGGACACAGATACGCAGTATTTT.

The rearrangement joins TRBV5-6 to TRBJ1-1; a possible D gene is TRBD1 (6 bases). CDR3 length equals 14 residues. The germline V gene encodes CDR1 SGHDT and CDR2 YYEEEE. V was cut by 7 bases and J by 3 bases, with 16 bases left in between. CDR3 in DNA: TGTGCCAGCTCTGGGGGGGCGCGGGACACTGAAGCTTTCTTT. Amino acid sequence: CASSGGARDTEAFF.

Only a few counts were recorded for this clonotype. The chain combines TRBV29-1 with TRBJ1-2; no clear D gene. CDR3 length: 14 amino acids. Per germline, CDR1 SQVTM and CDR2 ANQGSEA. V was shortened by 3 bases and J by 6 bases, with 17 bases between the two germline ends. The CDR3 sequence is CSVEGSTDLHGYTF. Here the CDR3 DNA reads TGCAGCGTTGAGGGGTCTACGGACCTCCATGGCTACACCTTC.

This clonotype was observed a few times. The CDR3 coding sequence is TGTGCCAGCAGCGTAGGCGGCCGGACCAACACAGATACGCAGTATTTT. Its translation: CASSVGGRTNTDTQYF. V is TRBV9 and J is TRBJ2-3, with D unclear. CDR1 is SGDLS, CDR2 YYNGEE, per germline. Between the trimmed V and J ends, which lost 0 bases and 2 bases, there was a span of 13 bases. The CDR3 has 16 residues.

The rearrangement joins TRBV7-8 to TRBJ2-7, with D hard to call. The V gene lost 3 bases and the J gene lost 3 bases, with 3 bases spanning the gap. The germline gives CDR1 SGHVS, CDR2 FQNEAQ. The CDR3 has 11 residues. The DNA for the CDR3 is TGTGCCAGCAGCTTTAACTACGAGCAGTACTTC. Protein: CASSFNYEQYF.